This TCR beta chain derives from a study of blood T cell repertoires in COVID-19. Study context: COVID-19 samples from acute and convalescent phases originated in the United States, Italy and Spain. The cDNA or gDNA used as material had been derived from T cells, B-cell-depleted T cells, or PBMCs.

As processed by the authors: Researchers report that nucleated cell counts were estimated from reference gene primer amplification. Using immunoSEQ multiplex PCR, the repertoire was profiled, and TCRdb retains in-frame clones only, with some absent. The DNA was the basis for D and trimming; V, J and clone size are from that table. The sample carries some 140,000 clones, roughly 80% recorded once. The CDR3 totals 13 residues. V was shortened by 7 bases and J by 8 bases, with 15 bases between the two germline ends. The TCR sequence derives from a man older than 75 with acute or convalescent COVID-19. The specimen sequenced was peripheral blood. J is TRBJ2-1 and V is TRBV12-3 or TRBV12-4; D gene ambiguous. CDR3: CASTFRVVDEQFF. The CDR3 DNA is TGTGCCAGCACCTTCCGGGTTGTCGATGAGCAGTTCTTC.